The entry below gives a single T cell receptor beta chain sequence along with its context. The sample comes from a study of T cell changes during pregnancy in multiple sclerosis. Libraries were prepared by immunoSEQ multiplex PCR; TCRdb keeps only in-frame clonotypes and omits some of them. Among roughly 15,000 clones, 70% to 90% were seen once, and the ten largest hold less than 12%. Trimming took 5 bases from V and 1 from J, leaving 11 bases between them. The CDR3 is 14 amino acids. Germline loops: CDR1 MNHEY, CDR2 SVGAGI. The sequencing here drew on CD8+ T cells from peripheral blood mononuclear cells, taken in the second trimester of pregnancy. This chain uses TRBV6-5 with TRBJ1-2; D remains ambiguous. The TCR was taken from a female donor in good health, enrolled as a control in a pregnancy study. The CDR3, as DNA: TGTGCCAGCAGTGGAGGGAGCATTAACTATGGCTACACCTTC. It is translated as CASSGGSINYGYTF.